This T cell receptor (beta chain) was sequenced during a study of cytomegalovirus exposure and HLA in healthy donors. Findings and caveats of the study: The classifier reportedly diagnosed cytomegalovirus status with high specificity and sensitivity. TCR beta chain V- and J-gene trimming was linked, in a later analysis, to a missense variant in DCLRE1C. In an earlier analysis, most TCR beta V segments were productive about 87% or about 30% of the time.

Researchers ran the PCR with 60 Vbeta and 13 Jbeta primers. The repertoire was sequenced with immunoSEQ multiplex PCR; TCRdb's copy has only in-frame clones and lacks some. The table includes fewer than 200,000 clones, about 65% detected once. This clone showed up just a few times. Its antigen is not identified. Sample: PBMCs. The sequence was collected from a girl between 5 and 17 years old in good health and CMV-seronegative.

This chain's CDR3 is CASSFFQGLSGANVLTF. CDR3 nucleotides: TGTGCCAGCAGTTTTTTCCAGGGGCTATCCGGGGCCAACGTCCTGACTTTC. The chain is built from TRBV27 and TRBJ2-6, with D perhaps matching TRBD1 (6 bases). The germline gives CDR1 MNHEY, CDR2 SMNVEV (reference sequence). The V gene lost 3 bases and the J gene lost 4 bases, with 16 bases spanning the gap. There are 17 residues in the CDR3.